In its sample, the clone carrying this T cell receptor beta chain was seen once. Enrollees, about 18 to 89 years old, lived in 25 or so US areas. Clinical histories supplied by participants themselves formed the basis of cohort assignment. Germline trimming cut 0 bases from V and 4 bases from J; bases unmatched to any gene: 3. Germline assignment: CDR1 SGHRS and CDR2 YFSETQ. This CDR3 region has 15 residues. The data belong to a study of blood T cell repertoires in COVID-19. Overall study context: Researchers got acute and convalescent COVID-19 samples from the United States, Italy and Spain.

As originally analysed: The assay estimated nucleated cells by amplifying reference gene primers. This table comes from immunoSEQ multiplex PCR, and its TCRdb copy is limited to in-frame clones, with some not included. V and J calls and clone size come straight from that table; D and trimming were deduced from the DNA. The repertoire holds fewer than 500,000 clones, with roughly 87% as singletons. Sequencing input: PBMCs or T cells enriched from blood (not recorded which). The V and J genes are TRBV5-1 and TRBJ2-3, with TRBD2 identical over 9 bases. The TCR was taken from a woman aged 18-29 years who had recovered from COVID-19. The CDR3 DNA is TGCGCCAGCAGCTTGGATGGCGGGGGGGCAGATACGCAGTATTTT. Translating gives CASSLDGGGADTQYF.